Each of the 6 T cell receptor beta chains below was sequenced from the same sample in a study of blood T cell repertoires in COVID-19. Assay used: immunoSEQ multiplex PCR; TCRdb lists only in-frame clones, some missing. This sample yields 85,000 to 120,000 clones, of which around 90% are seen a single time; more than 5% belongs to the top ten. Sequenced sample: peripheral blood. Receptors originate from a woman aged 45 to 65 with COVID-19, enrolled during active disease.

This clone has just a few counts. The J gene is TRBJ2-7, the V gene TRBV9; D is possibly TRBD1 (6 bases). This CDR3 spans 15 amino acids. Germline CDR1 SGDLS, CDR2 YYNGEE. V gave up 2 bases and J gave up 1 base, with 13 bases separating them. CDR3 amino acids: CASSVRTDSSYEQYF. CDR3 DNA sequence: TGTGCCAGCAGCGTGCGGACAGATAGTTCCTACGAGCAGTACTTC.

This chain joins TRBV6-6 and TRBJ1-1; the D gene is possibly TRBD1 (5 bases). Trimming took 4 bases from V and 1 from J, leaving 10 bases between them. Germline V CDR1 and CDR2: MNHNY, SVGAGI (reference sequence). The CDR3 has 14 amino acids. The CDR3 nucleotides are TGTGCCAGCAGTTTCCACGACAGGAACACTGAAGCTTTCTTT. Amino acids: CASSFHDRNTEAFF.

This clone was recorded once. The chain is built from TRBV6-5 and TRBJ1-1; weak D call: TRBD1 (6 bases). The CDR3 length is 14 residues. Trimming cost V 1 base and J 4 bases, with 10 bases left between them. Germline loops: CDR1 MNHEY, CDR2 SVGAGI. The CDR3 bases are TGTGCCAGCAGTTACTTTACAGGGACCACTGAAGCTTTCTTT. The encoded protein is CASSYFTGTTEAFF.

This chain joins TRBV11-3 and TRBJ2-5; TRBD1 agrees at 7 bases. Germline trimming cut 4 bases from V and 2 bases from J; bases unmatched to any gene: 7. Germline V gives CDR1 SGHNT, CDR2 YENEEA. The CDR3 consists of 15 residues. The CDR3 protein is CASSSGDSRQETQYF. CDR3 bases: TGTGCCAGCAGCTCCGGGGACAGTAGACAAGAGACCCAGTACTTC. Full variable domain (outside the CDR3, taken from reference TRBV11-3 and TRBJ2-5): EAGVVQSPRYKIIEKKQPVAFWCNPISGHNTLYWYLQNLGQGPELLIRYENEEAVDDSQLPKDRFSAERLKGVDSTLKIQPAELGDSAVYLCASSSGDSRQETQYFGPGTRLLVL.

The chain uses TRBV12-5 and TRBJ1-3; TRBD1 might be the D (5 bases). The CDR3 is 15 residues long. Per the germline V gene, CDR1 is LGHNT and CDR2 is FRNRAP. V was pared by 2 bases and J by 5 bases, with 13 bases between. The CDR3 bases are TGTGCTAGTGGTTTGTTTAGGGGTTTTAGAAACACCATATATTTT. This gives the protein CASGLFRGFRNTIYF.

This clone was seen just once. Other DNA sequences from this sample encode an identical CDR3 as well. The chain employs TRBV30 and TRBJ2-7, with TRBD2 matching over 9 bases. Germline lookup yields CDR1 GTSNPN and CDR2 SVGIG (reference sequence). This CDR3 spans 15 amino acids. V lost 1 base to trimming and J lost 7 bases; unmatched junction nucleotides: 11. CDR3 in amino acids: CAWSEGGGAGREQYF. For the CDR3, the DNA is TGTGCCTGGAGTGAGGGCGGGGGGGCCGGTCGGGAGCAGTACTTC.